A single sample is the source of the 25 T cell receptor beta chains below, sequenced in a study of shared clonotypes between healthy human individuals. TCRdb keeps only in-frame clones here, not all; method: immunoSEQ multiplex PCR. This table has about 480,000 clones, 75% to 80% appearing once. The specimen sequenced was PBMCs. The receptors derive from a woman in her thirties or forties in good health. Some clones in this sample may be carry-over from other donors' samples.

This sequence joins TRBV4-2 and TRBJ2-1; TRBD1 aligns across 7 bases. Trimming took 4 bases from V and 9 from J; bases not matched to a gene: 12. CDR3 length: 15 residues. Germline CDR1 LGHNA, CDR2 YNFKEQ. Here the CDR3 reads CASSRAGTEYFEQFF. The CDR3 coding sequence is TGTGCCAGCAGCCGCGCCGGGACAGAATACTTTGAGCAGTTCTTC.

The rearrangement links TRBV4-2 to TRBJ2-7; 9 bases line up with TRBD1. The germline V gene has CDR1 LGHNA and CDR2 YNFKEQ. J gave up 3 bases and V 2 bases, and 5 bases lay outside the gene matches. CDR3 length: 15 residues. The CDR3 DNA is TGTGCCAGCAGCCAAACCGACAGGGGGAACTACGAGCAGTACTTC. Amino acids: CASSQTDRGNYEQYF.

This chain links TRBV4-2 with TRBJ2-7; 7 bases are a match to TRBD1. V shed 0 bases and J 6 bases; nucleotides not matched to a gene: 5. Germline V gene data show CDR1 as LGHNA and CDR2 as YNFKEQ. CDR3 length: 14 residues. The CDR3 sequence: CASSQEARGSEQYF. The CDR3 DNA follows: TGTGCCAGCAGCCAAGAGGCCAGGGGGTCCGAGCAGTACTTC.

The genes are TRBV29-1 and TRBJ2-1; 14 bases fit TRBD2. V lost 5 bases, J lost 2 bases, and 8 bases stayed unmatched. The CDR3 contains 17 residues. Germline V gene sequence: CDR1 SQVTM, CDR2 ANQGSEA. The CDR3 sequence: CSVRGLAGEATYNEQFF. Here the CDR3 DNA reads TGCAGCGTTCGGGGACTAGCGGGAGAGGCTACCTACAATGAGCAGTTCTTC.

The chain carries TRBV7-8 and TRBJ1-2; possibly TRBD1 for D (5 bases). The CDR3 sequence is 16 residues long. Germline CDR1 and CDR2: SGHVS and FQNEAQ. V was cut by 4 bases and J by 14 bases, with 29 bases left in between. The CDR3 nucleotides read TGTGCCAGCAGCTCGTCTCAGGACGGGCAGTTTAAAGAGGGGACCTTC. It translates to CASSSSQDGQFKEGTF.

This clone was counted between two and nine times. The gene calls are TRBV7-9 and TRBJ2-5; D remains unclear. Between the trimmed V and J ends, which lost 1 base and 2 bases, there was a span of 11 bases. The germline V gene has CDR1 SEHNR and CDR2 FQNEAQ (reference sequence). This CDR3 is 15 amino acids long. CDR3 region: CASSLGPGQQETQYF. As DNA, the CDR3 is TGTGCCAGCAGCTTAGGGCCCGGGCAGCAAGAGACCCAGTACTTC.

The chain combines TRBV19 with TRBJ2-5, with D unresolved. CDR3 length: 13 residues. The germline V and J ends were trimmed by 1 base and 6 bases, with 9 bases remaining between them. CDR1 is LNHDA and CDR2 is SQIVND in the germline V gene (reference sequence). The chain's CDR3 is CASSIGPLQTQYF. CDR3 sequence (DNA): TGTGCCAGTAGTATAGGTCCCCTCCAGACCCAGTACTTC.

This clone has just one count. The gene calls are TRBV2 and TRBJ2-1; maybe TRBD1 (6 bases). Trimming removed 7 bases at V and 0 bases at J, with 10 bases between. The CDR3 has 14 residues. Germline V CDR1 and CDR2: SNHLY, FYNNEI. CDR3 loop: CASIEGDSYNEQFF. The DNA of the CDR3 is TGTGCCAGCATTGAGGGGGACTCCTACAATGAGCAGTTCTTC.

This rearrangement joins TRBV28 to TRBJ2-2, with D possibly TRBD1 on 5 matching bases. The V end lost 1 base, the J end lost 2 bases, and 11 bases lay between the germline ends. The CDR3 runs 16 residues. The germline V gene encodes CDR1 MDHEN and CDR2 SYDVKM. DNA of the CDR3: TGTGCCAGCAGTTTATTCCCAGGGTTTAACACCGGGGAGCTGTTTTTT. Its protein is CASSLFPGFNTGELFF.

This clone was seen repeatedly, ten times or more. The chain links TRBV7-4 to TRBJ1-5; TRBD1 aligns across 8 bases. From germline, CDR1 is SGHVT and CDR2 SQSDAQ. After removal of 5 bases from V and 0 bases from J, the junction contained 12 bases not matched to a gene. This CDR3 comprises 18 residues. CDR3 in amino acids: CASSLQPQGAYSNQPQHF. In nucleotides, the CDR3 is TGTGCCAGCAGCCTCCAACCCCAGGGGGCTTATAGCAATCAGCCCCAGCATTTT. Using reference TRBV7-4 and TRBJ1-5 for the parts outside the CDR3, the full variable domain is GAGVSQSPRYKVAKRGRDVALRCDSISGHVTLYWYRQTLGQGSEVLTYSQSDAQRDKSGRPSGRFSAERPERSVSTLKIQRTEQGDSAVYLCASSLQPQGAYSNQPQHFGDGTRLSIL.

The chain couples TRBV15 to TRBJ2-1; tentative D call: TRBD2 (5 bases). The CDR3 covers 13 residues. The V gene lost 1 base and the J gene lost 5 bases, with 6 bases spanning the gap. CDR1 is LNHNV and CDR2 is YYDKDF in the germline V gene (reference sequence). The CDR3 nucleotides read TGTGCCACCAGCAGAGGAGGGAACAATGAGCAGTTCTTC. This translates into CATSRGGNNEQFF.

The chain employs TRBV4-1 and TRBJ1-4; D call uncertain. This CDR3 is built from 15 residues. Trimming stripped 0 bases from V and 0 bases from J, with 5 bases between. Germline assignment: CDR1 MGHRA and CDR2 YSYEKL. This CDR3 reads CASSQDPATNEKLFF. Here the CDR3 DNA reads TGCGCCAGCAGCCAAGATCCGGCAACTAATGAAAAACTGTTTTTT.

On this clone itself: With a much larger clone just one base away, this may be a read error. The chain has TRBV7-9 and TRBJ1-1; unclear D gene. CDR3 length: 12 amino acids. From germline, CDR1 is SEHNR and CDR2 FQNEAQ (reference sequence). The CDR3 region is CASSSVDTEALF. The CDR3, as DNA: TGTGCCAGCAGCTCTGTCGACACTGAAGCTCTCTTT.

This clone was observed a few times. The chain has TRBV6-5 and TRBJ1-5; no clear D. With 4 bases removed from V and 4 bases from J, the gap between germline ends came to 8 bases. This CDR3 region has 13 residues. From germline, CDR1 is MNHEY and CDR2 SVGAGI. CDR3 protein: CASSSMMNQPQHF. The CDR3 DNA reads as TGTGCCAGCAGTTCAATGATGAATCAGCCCCAGCATTTT.

The chain has TRBV4-2 and TRBJ2-6; 7 nucleotides match TRBD2. Germline values: CDR1 LGHNA, CDR2 YNFKEQ. CDR3 length: 16 amino acids. With V trimmed by 0 bases and J by 2 bases, 1 base remained unmatched. CDR3: CASSQERGTGANVLTF. As DNA, the CDR3 is TGTGCCAGCAGCCAAGAGCGGGGGACTGGGGCCAACGTCCTGACTTTC.

The genes are TRBV5-1 and TRBJ2-5, with 7 bases aligning to TRBD1. Germline V lookup: CDR1 SGHRS, CDR2 YFSETQ. The J segment lost 1 base and the V segment lost 0 bases, leaving 9 bases of the junction unmatched. The length of the CDR3 is 17 residues. Here the CDR3 DNA reads TGCGCCAGCAGCTTGGGTGCCCAAGGGGGCAGCCAAGAGACCCAGTACTTC. This sequence encodes CASSLGAQGGSQETQYF.

The chain recombines TRBV7-6 with TRBJ1-3; D unclear. Germline V CDR1 and CDR2: SGHVS, FNYEAQ. V gave up 1 base and J gave up 0 bases, with 7 bases separating them. The CDR3 extends over 15 amino acids. The chain's CDR3 is CASSLGRNSGNTIYF. The CDR3 DNA reads as TGTGCCAGCAGCTTAGGACGGAACTCTGGAAACACCATATATTTT. Based on the CDR3 plus reference TRBV7-6 and TRBJ1-3, the full variable domain is GAGVSQSPRYKVTKRGQDVALRCDPISGHVSLYWYRQALGQGPEFLTYFNYEAQQDKSGLPNDRFSAERPEGSISTLTIQRTEQRDSAMYRCASSLGRNSGNTIYFGEGSWLTVV.

This chain connects TRBV28 to TRBJ1-1; TRBD1 matches at 7 bases. Germline CDR1 is MDHEN and CDR2 is SYDVKM. V lost 5 bases, J lost 7 bases, and 22 bases stayed unmatched. The CDR3 consists of 18 residues. The CDR3 nucleotides are TGTGCCAGCAGTCCACCCCCCACCCGAAACGACAGGGTCGATGAAGCTTTCTTT. This encodes CASSPPPTRNDRVDEAFF.

The rearrangement uses TRBV7-3 and TRBJ2-7; 8 nucleotides agree with TRBD1. Germline trimming cut 2 bases from V and 5 bases from J; bases unmatched to any gene: 8. CDR1 and CDR2 from the germline V gene are SGHTA and FQGTGA. There are 15 residues in the CDR3. Here the CDR3 reads CASSLFRTGFNEQYF. The CDR3 DNA reads TGTGCCAGCAGCTTATTCCGGACAGGGTTCAACGAGCAGTACTTC.

V gene TRBV14 combines with J gene TRBJ2-1; TRBD2 aligns across 7 bases. The CDR3 totals 14 residues. Germline CDR1 and CDR2: SGHDN and FVKESK. V shed 4 bases and J 7 bases; nucleotides not matched to a gene: 7. The DNA of the CDR3 is TGTGCCAGCAGCCCGATAAGCGGGACTAATGAGCAGTTCTTC. Translating it yields CASSPISGTNEQFF. The full variable domain, in which reference TRBV14 and TRBJ2-1 provide the parts outside the CDR3, is EAGVTQFPSHSVIEKGQTVTLRCDPISGHDNLYWYRRVMGKEIKFLLHFVKESKQDESGMPNNRFLAERTGGTYSTLKVQPAELEDSGVYFCASSPISGTNEQFFGPGTRLTVL.

The chain couples TRBV7-3 to TRBJ2-3, with TRBD2 matching over 7 bases. The CDR3 runs to 14 residues. Trimming took 3 bases from V and 8 from J; bases not matched to a gene: 8. Germline V lookup: CDR1 SGHTA, CDR2 FQGTGA. CDR3 DNA: TGTGCCAGCAGCTTGACCCCGTCTAGCGGTACGCAGTATTTT. Protein sequence: CASSLTPSSGTQYF. Drawing the rest from reference TRBV7-3 and TRBJ2-3, the complete variable domain is GAGVSQTPSNKVTEKGKYVELRCDPISGHTALYWYRQSLGQGPEFLIYFQGTGAADDSGLPNDRFFAVRPEGSVSTLKIQRTERGDSAVYLCASSLTPSSGTQYFGPGTRLTVL.

The chain has TRBV28 and TRBJ2-2; 7 nucleotides agree with TRBD1. The germline gives CDR1 MDHEN, CDR2 SYDVKM. J gave up 5 bases and V 10 bases, and 10 bases lay outside the gene matches. CDR3 length equals 14 residues. As DNA, the CDR3 is TGTGCCACCAAGGGGACAGTCGAAACCGGGGAGCTGTTTTTT. Protein: CATKGTVETGELFF. Supplemented by reference TRBV28 and TRBJ2-2, the full variable domain reads DVKVTQSSRYLVKRTGEKVFLECVQDMDHENMFWYRQDPGLGLRLIYFSYDVKMKEKGDIPEGYSVSREKKERFSLILESASTNQTSMYLCATKGTVETGELFFGEGSRLTVL.

The V and J genes are TRBV6-1 and TRBJ2-1; 8 bases fit TRBD2. Germline lookup yields CDR1 MNHNS and CDR2 SASEGT. The V segment lost 4 bases and the J segment 7 bases; nucleotides outside the gene matches: 15. The CDR3 spans 17 residues. As DNA, the CDR3 is TGTGCCAGCAGTGCCACCACCCTCCAGCGGGAGAGGAATGAGCAGTTCTTC. This encodes CASSATTLQRERNEQFF.

In its sample, this clone was seen a few times. The chain has TRBV11-3 and TRBJ1-1, with D unresolved. Per the germline V gene, CDR1 is SGHNT and CDR2 is YENEEA. The CDR3 is made up of 15 amino acids. V shed 5 bases and J shed 1 base, with 14 bases lying between them. CDR3 coding DNA: TGTGCCAGCAGCCGCTCGGGTAGTGGGAACACTGAAGCTTTCTTT. It translates to CASSRSGSGNTEAFF.

The genes are TRBV18 and TRBJ2-7; the D gene is possibly TRBD2 (5 bases). The ends were cut back, 5 bases at V and 9 bases at J, with 20 bases in the middle. The CDR3 is 14 amino acids. CDR1 and CDR2 from the germline V gene are KGHSH and LQKENI. CDR3 sequence reads: CASSGTSELGGQYF. Written as DNA, the CDR3 is TGTGCCAGCTCAGGCACCTCCGAACTCGGAGGGCAGTACTTC.